These T cell receptor beta chains were read from a single sample in a study of cytomegalovirus exposure and HLA in healthy donors. Some clones are missing from TCRdb's copy, which holds only in-frame ones; the method was immunoSEQ multiplex PCR. The sample includes around 150,000 clones, around 66% of them seen just once. What was sequenced was PBMCs. Receptors originate from a woman younger than 45 in good health and CMV-seropositive. CDR3s include the opening cysteine and the closing phenylalanine or tryptophan. The order of the fields is clone size, J gene, D gene, V gene, CDR3 length, CDR3 protein, CDR3 DNA. D genes are given only for firm matches. Rows give clone size only sometimes, using once, few, many, or a class for an expanded clone.

-	TRBJ2-3	TRBD2	TRBV5-1	16	CASSSGLAGGTDTQYF	TGCGCCAGCAGTTCCGGACTAGCGGGAGGCACAGATACGCAGTATTTT
-	TRBJ1-2	TRBD1	TRBV7-9	14	CASSSLDRDYGYTF	TGTGCCAGCAGCAGCTTAGACAGGGACTATGGCTACACCTTC
-	TRBJ1-2	-	TRBV6-5	15	CASRSGATSNYGYTF	TGTGCCAGCAGGTCAGGGGCCACCTCTAACTATGGCTACACCTTC
-	TRBJ2-5	-	TRBV27	15	CASSRAAEDRETQYF	TGTGCCAGCAGTCGAGCGGCCGAAGACAGGGAGACCCAGTACTTC
-	TRBJ1-5	-	TRBV6-1	20	CASSETKSGTYRGRAQPQHF	TGTGCCAGCAGTGAAACTAAATCCGGGACTTATCGGGGAAGGGCTCAGCCCCAGCATTTT
-	TRBJ1-1	-	TRBV30	14	CAWSGGQFNTEAFF	TGTGCCTGGAGTGGAGGACAGTTTAACACTGAAGCTTTCTTT
-	TRBJ2-1	-	TRBV7-6	15	CASSIRSVLSPEQFF	TGTGCCAGCAGCATAAGGAGCGTATTAAGCCCTGAGCAGTTCTTC
-	TRBJ1-4	TRBD1	TRBV5-1	15	CASSSGTGTNEKLFF	TGCGCCAGCAGCTCGGGGACAGGGACTAATGAAAAACTGTTTTTT
-	TRBJ2-7	-	TRBV7-2	11	CASSLKREQYF	TGTGCCAGCAGCTTAAAGCGCGAGCAGTACTTC
-	TRBJ2-1	-	TRBV30	13	CAWSYGLYNEQFF	TGTGCCTGGAGTTACGGACTATACAATGAGCAGTTCTTC
-	TRBJ1-2	-	TRBV27	13	CASSLQRGGGYTF	TGTGCCAGCAGTTTACAACGGGGGGGAGGCTACACCTTC
-	TRBJ2-7	-	TRBV7-9	12	CASSLDRPGKYF	TGTGCCAGCAGCTTAGATCGACCGGGGAAGTACTTC
-	TRBJ1-5	-	TRBV5-1	15	CASSLYSGINQPQHF	TGCGCCAGCAGCTTGTACTCAGGAATCAATCAGCCCCAGCATTTT
-	TRBJ1-1	-	TRBV7-6	13	CASSLRPNTEAFF	TGTGCCAGCAGCTTACGTCCGAACACTGAAGCTTTCTTT
-	TRBJ1-5	-	TRBV6-1	15	CASTKRTRISQPQHF	TGTGCCAGCACCAAACGGACAAGGATCAGCCAGCCCCAGCATTTT
few	TRBJ1-3	TRBD1	TRBV14	15	CASSQWDSSGNTIYF	TGTGCCAGCAGCCAATGGGACAGCTCTGGAAACACCATATATTTT
-	TRBJ2-7	-	TRBV5-6	15	CASSLFGRESNEQYF	TGTGCCAGCAGCTTGTTTGGGCGGGAAAGTAACGAGCAGTACTTC
-	TRBJ2-7	TRBD1	TRBV2	13	CASMDRKSYEQYF	TGTGCCAGCATGGACAGGAAATCCTACGAGCAGTACTTC
-	TRBJ2-5	-	TRBV5-1	16	CASSKNTQGAGETQYF	TGCGCCAGCAGCAAGAACACGCAGGGAGCGGGAGAGACCCAGTACTTC
-	TRBJ2-3	-	TRBV7-9	13	CASSKSEPDTQYF	TGTGCCAGCAGCAAGTCAGAACCAGATACGCAGTATTTT
-	TRBJ2-1	TRBD2	TRBV5-6	15	CASSFGTSYYNEQFF	TGTGCCAGCAGCTTTGGGACTAGTTACTACAATGAGCAGTTCTTC
-	TRBJ1-2	TRBD1	TRBV6-5	14	CASRNKGGAFGYTF	TGTGCCAGCAGAAACAAAGGGGGCGCCTTTGGCTACACCTTC
-	TRBJ2-5	-	TRBV30	14	CAWSLPGGVETQYF	TGTGCCTGGAGCCTGCCGGGCGGGGTTGAGACCCAGTACTTC
-	TRBJ2-7	-	TRBV6-5	12	CASRPAGREQYF	TGTGCCAGCAGGCCTGCTGGGCGCGAGCAGTACTTC
-	TRBJ2-5	TRBD2	TRBV7-8	15	CASSHPGLIGETQYF	TGTGCCAGCAGCCACCCGGGACTAATAGGAGAGACCCAGTACTTC
-	TRBJ1-5	-	TRBV14	13	CASSQSGVGPQHF	TGTGCCAGCAGCCAAAGCGGAGTAGGGCCCCAGCATTTT
few	TRBJ2-1	TRBD1	TRBV6-5	14	CASSEQGSSHEQFF	TGTGCCAGCAGCGAACAGGGGTCCTCCCATGAGCAGTTCTTC
-	TRBJ2-2	TRBD1	TRBV6-6	15	CASRWGQGGTGELFF	TGTGCCAGCAGGTGGGGACAGGGCGGGACCGGGGAGCTGTTTTTT
few	TRBJ2-5	TRBD2	TRBV10-2	16	CASSQPPSGLAETQYF	TGCGCCAGCAGCCAACCACCCTCGGGACTAGCGGAGACCCAGTACTTC
few	TRBJ2-7	TRBD1	TRBV19	15	CASSNHRETGSEQYF	TGTGCCAGTAGTAACCACCGAGAGACAGGGAGCGAGCAGTACTTC
-	TRBJ1-1	-	TRBV29-1	15	CSVGGGWGMNTEAFF	TGCAGCGTCGGTGGGGGCTGGGGTATGAACACTGAAGCTTTCTTT
few	TRBJ2-1	TRBD1	TRBV28	15	CASSSFLQGGYQQFF	TGTGCCAGCAGTTCCTTCCTACAGGGGGGTTATCAGCAGTTCTTC
once	TRBJ1-4	-	TRBV9	15	CASSVGSDTAWELFF	TGTGCCAGCAGCGTAGGGTCGGACACGGCATGGGAACTGTTTTTT
-	TRBJ1-1	-	TRBV4-1	14	CASSQANTNTEAFF	TGCGCCAGCAGCCAAGCCAACACCAACACTGAAGCTTTCTTT
-	TRBJ1-2	TRBD1	TRBV30	17	CAWTDRKVPPGTYGYTF	TGTGCCTGGACGGACAGGAAGGTCCCGCCCGGTACCTATGGCTACACCTTC
-	TRBJ1-1	-	TRBV11-3	14	CASSQSQGGTEAFF	TGTGCCAGCAGCCAAAGCCAGGGAGGCACTGAAGCTTTCTTT
few	TRBJ1-2	-	TRBV2	11	CASSETGGYTF	TGTGCCAGCAGTGAGACGGGTGGCTACACCTTC
-	TRBJ2-5	TRBD1	TRBV2	15	CASRVSSTGWETQYF	TGTGCCAGCAGAGTTTCCTCGACAGGGTGGGAGACCCAGTACTTC
-	TRBJ2-2	-	TRBV6-6	13	CASSYLNTGELFF	TGTGCCAGCAGTTACCTGAACACCGGGGAGCTGTTTTTT
-	TRBJ2-2	TRBD2	TRBV13	15	CASSFSGGNTGELFF	TGTGCCAGCAGCTTTTCGGGGGGAAACACCGGGGAGCTGTTTTTT
-	TRBJ1-4	-	TRBV5-1	13	CASSHETGEKLFF	TGCGCCAGCAGCCACGAGACGGGTGAAAAACTGTTTTTT
few	TRBJ2-1	TRBD2	TRBV5-1	15	CASSLGLADHNEQFF	TGCGCCAGCAGCTTGGGACTAGCGGACCACAATGAGCAGTTCTTC
-	TRBJ1-5	-	TRBV10-2	16	CASSEKSGGSNQPQHF	TGCGCCAGCAGTGAGAAGTCTGGTGGCAGCAATCAGCCCCAGCATTTT
few	TRBJ1-2	-	TRBV4-1	14	CASSFYDTQGGYTF	TGCGCCAGCAGCTTCTATGACACCCAGGGGGGCTACACCTTC
-	TRBJ2-3	TRBD2	TRBV10-3	17	CAISGPGGGGAGDTQYF	TGTGCCATCAGTGGCCCGGGGGGCGGGGGGGCTGGAGATACGCAGTATTTT
-	TRBJ2-3	-	TRBV14	13	CASSPFLTDTQYF	TGTGCCAGCAGCCCCTTTCTCACAGATACGCAGTATTTT
-	TRBJ1-2	TRBD1	TRBV2	14	CASHDRDRAYGYTF	TGTGCCAGCCATGACCGGGACAGGGCCTATGGCTACACCTTC
few	TRBJ1-4	TRBD1	TRBV19	14	CASSERGLEEKLFF	TGTGCCAGTAGTGAAAGGGGGCTAGAGGAAAAACTGTTTTTT
-	TRBJ1-1	TRBD1	TRBV9	13	CASSDRGNTEAFF	TGTGCCAGCAGTGACAGGGGGAACACTGAAGCTTTCTTT
-	TRBJ2-2	-	TRBV6-1	12	CASHESGGELFF	TGTGCCAGTCATGAGTCGGGCGGGGAGCTGTTTTTT
-	TRBJ2-5	-	TRBV29-1	11	CSVRGRETQYF	TGCAGCGTTCGGGGGAGAGAGACCCAGTACTTC
-	TRBJ2-1	-	TRBV14	13	CASSQDLGREQFF	TGTGCCAGCAGCCAGGACTTAGGCCGGGAGCAGTTCTTC
-	TRBJ1-1	TRBD1	TRBV6-5	14	CASSSNRGNTEAFF	TGTGCCAGCAGTTCTAACAGGGGTAACACTGAAGCTTTCTTT
-	TRBJ2-2	TRBD2	TRBV2	19	CASSDSVGGRGGDTGELFF	TGTGCCAGCAGTGACTCGGTAGGGGGTCGCGGGGGGGACACCGGGGAGCTGTTTTTT
-	TRBJ2-5	TRBD1	TRBV11-2	14	CASRPRGRRETQYF	TGTGCCAGCAGACCCAGGGGGCGCCGAGAGACCCAGTACTTC
-	TRBJ2-1	-	TRBV6-1	15	CASSPWGGRYDEQFF	TGTGCCAGCAGCCCATGGGGGGGGCGATATGATGAGCAGTTCTTC
-	TRBJ2-3	-	TRBV7-9	12	CASSLISGTQYF	TGTGCCAGCAGCTTAATCTCGGGTACGCAGTATTTT
once	TRBJ2-7	-	TRBV5-4	13	CASSLVSSYEQYF	TGTGCCAGCAGCTTAGTGAGCTCCTACGAGCAGTACTTC
-	TRBJ2-1	TRBD2	TRBV28	15	CASSSASGFGNEQFF	TGTGCCAGCAGTTCAGCTAGCGGGTTTGGGAATGAGCAGTTCTTC
-	TRBJ1-2	TRBD1	TRBV10-3	14	CAISYGTANYGYTF	TGTGCCATCAGCTATGGGACAGCTAACTATGGCTACACCTTC